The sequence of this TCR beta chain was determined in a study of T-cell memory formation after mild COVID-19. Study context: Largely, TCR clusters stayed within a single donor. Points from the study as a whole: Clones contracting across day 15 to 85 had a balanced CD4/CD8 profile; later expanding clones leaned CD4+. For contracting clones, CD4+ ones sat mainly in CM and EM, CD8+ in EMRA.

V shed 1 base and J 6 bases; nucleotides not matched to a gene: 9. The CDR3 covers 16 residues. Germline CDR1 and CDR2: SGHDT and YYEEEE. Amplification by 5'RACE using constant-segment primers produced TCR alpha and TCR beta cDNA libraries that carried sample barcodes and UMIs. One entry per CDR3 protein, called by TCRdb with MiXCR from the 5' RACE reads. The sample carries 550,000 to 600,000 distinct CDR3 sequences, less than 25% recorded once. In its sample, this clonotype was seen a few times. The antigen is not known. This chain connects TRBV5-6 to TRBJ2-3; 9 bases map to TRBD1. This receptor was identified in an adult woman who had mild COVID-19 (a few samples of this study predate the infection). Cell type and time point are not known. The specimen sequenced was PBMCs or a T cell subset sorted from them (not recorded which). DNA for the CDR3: TGTGCCAGCAGCTTGCCGGGACAGGGTAATAAGGATACGCAGTATTTT. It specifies CASSLPGQGNKDTQYF.